This is a list of T cell receptor beta chains from one sample in a study of shared clonotypes between healthy human individuals. This table comes from immunoSEQ multiplex PCR, and its TCRdb copy is limited to in-frame clones, with some not included. The sample carries 400,000 or so clones, just over 95% recorded once. The sequenced material came from memory CD8+ T cells sorted from blood. All receptors come from a man aged 30 to 39 in good health. The CDR3 runs from the conserved cysteine through the conserved F or W. A D gene is named only where the DNA matches it firmly. Clone size is shown for a subset of rows, as once, few, many or a class of expanded clone.

CASSLTTGELFF | TGCGCCAGCAGCTTGACCACCGGGGAGCTGTTTTTT | - | TRBV5-1 | few | TRBJ2-2
CAWSEFLNGGYTF | TGTGCCTGGAGCGAGTTTCTCAATGGGGGCTACACCTTC | - | TRBV30 | - | TRBJ1-2
CASSVEAFMETQYF | TGTGCCAGCAGCGTAGAGGCGTTCATGGAAACCCAGTACTTC | - | TRBV9 | - | TRBJ2-5
CASSLTGNQPQHF | TGTGCCAGCAGTTTGACAGGTAATCAGCCCCAGCATTTT | - | TRBV6-6 | - | TRBJ1-5
CASSLRGTNYGYTF | TGCGCCAGCAGCTTGCGGGGGACAAACTATGGCTACACCTTC | - | TRBV5-1 | - | TRBJ1-2
CASSGQGLYSNQPQHF | TGTGCCAGCAGCGGACAGGGCCTATATAGCAATCAGCCCCAGCATTTT | TRBD1 | TRBV19 | - | TRBJ1-5
CASSNRPLIRGTTDGYTF | TGCGCCAGCAGCAACCGACCCCTTATCAGGGGGACTACGGATGGCTACACCTTC | TRBD1 | TRBV10-2 | - | TRBJ1-2
CASSQDRVRGYTEAFF | TGCGCCAGCAGCCAAGATAGGGTGCGGGGGTACACTGAAGCTTTCTTT | - | TRBV4-1 | - | TRBJ1-1
CASSPSAGGNTQYF | TGTGCCAGCAGCCCCTCGGCGGGGGGAAATACGCAGTATTTT | TRBD2 | TRBV7-8 | once | TRBJ2-3
CASSVDGGTNEKLFF | TGTGCCAGCAGCGTAGACGGGGGAACTAATGAAAAACTGTTTTTT | - | TRBV9 | - | TRBJ1-4
CASSEYAGITDTQYF | TGTGCCAGCAGTGAATACGCCGGGATCACAGATACGCAGTATTTT | - | TRBV25-1 | - | TRBJ2-3
CASSESGGRETQYF | TGTGCCAGCAGTGAGTCGGGGGGGCGAGAGACCCAGTACTTC | TRBD2 | TRBV2 | - | TRBJ2-5
CASSPGTGWETQYF | TGCGCCAGCAGCCCCGGGACAGGGTGGGAGACCCAGTACTTC | TRBD1 | TRBV5-1 | - | TRBJ2-5